The 32 T cell receptor beta chains listed next were all sequenced from one sample in a study of blood T cell repertoires in COVID-19. Assay used: immunoSEQ multiplex PCR; TCRdb lists only in-frame clones, some missing. The sample contains 250,000 to 300,000 clones, 80% to 90% of which appear only once. The specimen sequenced was peripheral blood. Every receptor here comes from a man aged 40-55 years with acute or convalescent COVID-19.

The chain carries TRBV5-1 and TRBJ1-4; 8 bases line up with TRBD1. Germline V gene data show CDR1 as SGHRS and CDR2 as YFSETQ. The junction had 10 bases not matched to a gene; V was cut back by 2 bases and J by 7 bases. The CDR3 length is 16 residues. CDR3 sequence (DNA): TGCGCCAGCAGCTTTTCGAAAGCAGGGGGCGGTGAAAAACTGTTTTTT. Translated: CASSFSKAGGGEKLFF.

This clone turned up a few times. The chain couples TRBV3-1 (or the pseudogene TRBV3-2) to TRBJ1-5, with D perhaps matching TRBD1 (6 bases). The CDR3 consists of 13 residues. V was pared by 3 bases and J by 7 bases, with 10 bases between. Germline lookup yields CDR1 LGHDT and CDR2 YNNKEL (reference sequence). CDR3 DNA sequence: TGTGCCAGCAGCCAGGGGGCGAGACAGCCCCAGCATTTT. Residues: CASSQGARQPQHF.

In its sample, this clone was seen a few times. V gene TRBV12-3 or TRBV12-4 combines with J gene TRBJ2-7; D is ambiguous. This CDR3 comprises 12 residues. Trimming pared 3 bases from V and 4 bases from J, leaving 7 bases between. The CDR3 loop reads CASSFGFYEQYF. CDR3 in DNA: TGTGCCAGCAGTTTCGGGTTTTACGAGCAGTACTTC.

V is TRBV6-1 and J is TRBJ2-7; possible D gene TRBD1, 6 bases. V shed 1 base and J shed 3 bases, with 13 bases lying between them. The CDR3 length is 15 residues. Germline lookup yields CDR1 MNHNS and CDR2 SASEGT. The CDR3 region has the DNA TGTGCCAGCAGTGAAGTAGAACAGGGCAGCTACGAGCAGTACTTC. This gives the protein CASSEVEQGSYEQYF.

The gene calls are TRBV7-9 and TRBJ2-3; 10 bases fit TRBD2. Germline CDR1 SEHNR, CDR2 FQNEAQ (reference sequence). There are 14 residues in the CDR3. Unmatched junction bases numbered 4, after V lost 5 bases and J lost 5 bases. The CDR3 DNA reads as TGTGCCAGCAGCCAGCGGGGGGGCCAAGATACGCAGTATTTT. It codes for CASSQRGGQDTQYF.

This clone has only one observation. The chain couples TRBV29-1 to TRBJ1-2; possibly TRBD1 for D (5 bases). This CDR3 spans 15 amino acids. Germline values: CDR1 SQVTM, CDR2 ANQGSEA. Trimming took off 6 bases at V and 0 bases at J, with 17 bases between the two ends. In DNA form, the CDR3 reads TGCAGCGTCACAGGCGGGGCAGGGCCTAACTATGGCTACACCTTC. It is translated as CSVTGGAGPNYGYTF. Full variable domain (remainder filled in from reference TRBV29-1 and TRBJ1-2): SAVISQKPSRDICQRGTSLTIQCQVDSQVTMMFWYRQQPGQSLTLIATANQGSEATYESGFVIDKFPISRPNLTFSTLTVSNMSPEDSSIYLCSVTGGAGPNYGYTFGSGTRLTVV.

This clone was counted once. The chain joins TRBV7-8 to TRBJ1-2; no firm D call. This CDR3 has 13 amino acids. CDR1 is SGHVS and CDR2 is FQNEAQ in the germline V gene. Trimming pared 5 bases from V and 3 bases from J, leaving 10 bases between. This chain's CDR3 is CASSPDPDYGYTF. The DNA of the CDR3 is TGTGCCAGCAGCCCTGATCCGGACTATGGCTACACCTTC.

This sequence joins TRBV2 and TRBJ2-3; D is unclear. The germline V gene encodes CDR1 SNHLY and CDR2 FYNNEI. The CDR3 loop spans 14 amino acids. The V end lost 8 bases, the J end lost 1 base, and 13 bases lay between the germline ends. The chain's CDR3 is CASHLLSGTDTQYF. In DNA, the CDR3 is TGTGCCAGCCACTTACTATCCGGCACAGATACGCAGTATTTT.

V gene TRBV7-8 combines with J gene TRBJ1-2, with TRBD1 as a possible D gene (5 bases). The length of the CDR3 is 16 residues. Looked up from germline, CDR1 is SGHVS and CDR2 is FQNEAQ. The germline V and J ends were trimmed by 7 bases and 8 bases, with 26 bases remaining between them. The CDR3 coding sequence is TGTGCCAGCACCTCACGGGGAGGGGCCGGAAGAGGGGGCTACACCTTC. Residues: CASTSRGGAGRGGYTF.

The rearrangement uses TRBV7-7 and TRBJ2-1, with TRBD1 matching over 11 bases. CDR3 length: 15 residues. Germline V gene lookup returns CDR1 SSHAT and CDR2 FNYEAQ (reference sequence). V dropped 5 bases and J dropped 5; count of bases not matched to a gene: 5. The DNA of the CDR3 is TGTGCCAGCAGCGTTGGGACAGGGGGAAACAATGAGCAGTTCTTC. Its translation: CASSVGTGGNNEQFF.

The chain combines TRBV7-2 with TRBJ1-1; D may be TRBD1 (5 bases). In germline, CDR1 is SGHTA, CDR2 FQGNSA. V was pared by 6 bases and J by 11 bases, with 16 bases between. There are 12 residues in the CDR3. The CDR3 here is CASSSGEIYAFF. DNA for the CDR3: TGTGCCAGCAGTTCGGGGGAGATCTATGCTTTCTTT.

This chain uses TRBV5-1 with TRBJ1-1; D perhaps matches TRBD1 (5 bases). CDR3 length equals 13 residues. V was trimmed by 0 bases and J by 7 bases, leaving 10 bases between them. CDR1 and CDR2 from the germline V gene are SGHRS and YFSETQ. The CDR3 loop is CASSLAIGGEAFF. CDR3 in DNA: TGCGCCAGCAGCTTGGCGATCGGGGGTGAAGCTTTCTTT.

The genes are TRBV2 and TRBJ1-1; TRBD1 matches 8 bases. Germline loops: CDR1 SNHLY, CDR2 FYNNEI. With 5 bases clipped from V and 0 bases from J, the junction kept 5 bases outside the gene matches. This CDR3 has 15 residues. Here the CDR3 DNA reads TGTGCCAGCAGTCCGGGACAGGCGTTGAACACTGAAGCTTTCTTT. It specifies CASSPGQALNTEAFF.

About this clone: Other DNA sequences of this sample code for an identical CDR3. CDR3 bases: TGCGCCAGCAGCTTACAGGGCGGGAATCAGCCCCAGCATTTT. It encodes CASSLQGGNQPQHF. The gene calls are TRBV5-1 and TRBJ1-5; the D gene is possibly TRBD1 (6 bases). Germline V lookup: CDR1 SGHRS, CDR2 YFSETQ. The CDR3 sequence is 14 residues long. V was cut by 2 bases and J by 4 bases, with 10 bases left in between.

In this sample, this clone turned up once. The chain links TRBV29-1 to TRBJ1-2; 9 bases are a match to TRBD1. Trimming took 6 bases from V and 8 from J; bases not matched to a gene: 4. CDR3 size: 11 residues. Looked up from germline, CDR1 is SQVTM and CDR2 is ANQGSEA. CDR3 DNA: TGCAGCGTCCGGACAGGGGAAGGCTACACCTTC. It specifies CSVRTGEGYTF.

In DNA, the CDR3 is TGTGCCACCAGTAAGGGGAGGCCGGGATCCTATGGCTACACCTTC. This codes for CATSKGRPGSYGYTF. The gene calls are TRBV15 and TRBJ1-2; D possibly corresponds to TRBD1 (5 bases). Germline CDR1 LNHNV, CDR2 YYDKDF (reference sequence). CDR3 length: 15 residues. The V and J ends lost 6 bases and 4 bases respectively, with 18 bases between them.

As concerns this clone: This same CDR3 is encoded by further DNA sequences in the sample. The chain links TRBV18 to TRBJ2-3; D is unclear. The V end lost 0 bases, the J end lost 2 bases, and 3 bases lay between the germline ends. This CDR3 spans 13 amino acids. Germline values: CDR1 KGHSH, CDR2 LQKENI. The CDR3 here is CASSPPSTDTQYF. The CDR3, as DNA: TGTGCCAGCTCACCACCCTCCACAGATACGCAGTATTTT.

The chain couples TRBV10-3 to TRBJ2-2, with 9 bases lining up with TRBD2. This CDR3 contains 15 residues. Losses at the gene ends were 8 bases for V and 6 bases for J; bases not matched to a gene: 10. Germline lookup yields CDR1 ENHRY and CDR2 SYGVKD. The CDR3 DNA is TGTGCCATCCGGAGTGGTAGCGGGGGATCCGGGGAGCTGTTTTTT. Translation gives CAIRSGSGGSGELFF.

The sample holds one count of this clone. The V and J genes are TRBV27 and TRBJ1-1; no clear D gene. Germline CDR1 is MNHEY and CDR2 is SMNVEV (reference sequence). The CDR3 has 14 residues. Trimming shortened V by 0 bases and J by 6 bases, and 11 bases separated the two germline ends. CDR3 nucleotides: TGTGCCAGCAGTTTATCAGAGGGATCGGCTGAAGCTTTCTTT. Its protein product is CASSLSEGSAEAFF.

J is TRBJ1-5 and V is TRBV19; maybe TRBD1 (5 bases). Germline CDR1 and CDR2: LNHDA and SQIVND (reference sequence). The CDR3 is made up of 15 amino acids. Trimming cost V 5 bases and J 10 bases, with 21 bases left between them. The CDR3 DNA reads as TGTGCCAGTAGTCCCCGACAGACCCTCATGGACCCCCAGCATTTT. Translated, it gives CASSPRQTLMDPQHF.

This chain links TRBV3-1 (or the pseudogene TRBV3-2) with TRBJ1-6, with D uncertain. CDR3 length: 14 residues. The V and J ends lost 4 bases and 8 bases respectively, with 12 bases between them. Germline V gene sequence: CDR1 LGHDT, CDR2 YNNKEL (reference sequence). CDR3 nucleotide sequence: TGTGCCAGCAGCCCCTCTCGGCGGGATTCACCCCTCCACTTT. This gives the protein CASSPSRRDSPLHF.

The rearrangement joins TRBV10-3 to TRBJ1-1; TRBD1 is a possible D gene (5 bases). The germline V gene has CDR1 ENHRY and CDR2 SYGVKD. This CDR3 is built from 15 residues. V was shortened by 4 bases and J by 5 bases, with 17 bases between the two germline ends. The CDR3 bases are TGTGCCATCAGTGGTACGGGACGGGGGGAGACTGAAGCTTTCTTT. The encoded protein is CAISGTGRGETEAFF.

This rearrangement joins TRBV5-6 to TRBJ1-1, with D possibly matching TRBD1 (5 bases). Trimming shortened V by 0 bases and J by 0 bases, and 12 bases separated the two germline ends. The CDR3 sequence is 16 residues long. CDR1 is SGHDT and CDR2 is YYEEEE in the germline V gene. As DNA, the CDR3 is TGTGCCAGCAGCTTGGGGGGCCAGAACCTGAACACTGAAGCTTTCTTT. Translated, it gives CASSLGGQNLNTEAFF.

The chain has TRBV15 and TRBJ1-1; D gene unclear. Trimming removed 3 bases at V and 0 bases at J, with 8 bases between. The CDR3 covers 14 residues. Germline V gene lookup returns CDR1 LNHNV and CDR2 YYDKDF (reference sequence). The CDR3 DNA follows: TGTGCCACCAGCAGTCTCACGGTGAACACTGAAGCTTTCTTT. It yields the protein CATSSLTVNTEAFF.

This chain joins TRBV2 and TRBJ1-4; D gene unclear. This CDR3 region has 13 residues. Germline V gene data show CDR1 as SNHLY and CDR2 as FYNNEI. V was trimmed by 6 bases and J by 7 bases, leaving 12 bases between them. The DNA of the CDR3 is TGTGCCAGCAGCTTTAGTCTGAGTGAAAAACTGTTTTTT. Amino acid sequence: CASSFSLSEKLFF.

The V and J genes are TRBV2 and TRBJ1-1, with a tentative D call TRBD1 (6 bases). The CDR3 spans 12 residues. The germline V gene encodes CDR1 SNHLY and CDR2 FYNNEI. V was shortened by 6 bases and J by 8 bases, with 13 bases between the two germline ends. CDR3 residues: CASREQGREAFF. CDR3 DNA: TGTGCCAGCAGGGAACAGGGTAGAGAAGCTTTCTTT.

This chain links TRBV7-2 with TRBJ2-7; 8 bases map to TRBD1. Losses at the gene ends were 0 bases for V and 4 bases for J; bases not matched to a gene: 5. The CDR3 sequence is 15 residues long. In germline, CDR1 is SGHTA, CDR2 FQGNSA. CDR3: CASSLAGQGWYEQYF. CDR3 coding DNA: TGTGCCAGCAGCTTAGCAGGACAGGGATGGTACGAGCAGTACTTC.

The chain carries TRBV7-2 and TRBJ1-2; D not certain. The CDR3 is 14 amino acids. Germline assignment: CDR1 SGHTA and CDR2 FQGNSA. Trimming removed 2 bases at V and 2 bases at J, with 9 bases between. The CDR3 sequence: CASSLQRSNYGYTF. The CDR3 bases are TGTGCCAGCAGCTTACAGAGGAGCAACTATGGCTACACCTTC.

This chain uses TRBV5-4 with TRBJ1-2; 7 nucleotides align to TRBD1. This CDR3 comprises 15 residues. Trimming removed 2 bases from V and 2 bases from J; junction bases left unmatched: 6. CDR1 is SGHNT and CDR2 is YYREEE in the germline V gene (reference sequence). The CDR3 protein is CASSFPLTGNYGYTF. The CDR3 coding sequence is TGTGCCAGCAGCTTTCCCCTGACAGGGAACTATGGCTACACCTTC.

V usage is TRBV19 and J usage is TRBJ1-1; 8 nucleotides line up with TRBD1. The CDR3 runs 14 residues. Germline values: CDR1 LNHDA, CDR2 SQIVND (reference sequence). Trimming removed 2 bases from V and 3 bases from J; junction bases left unmatched: 2. This chain's CDR3 is CASSIRQGHTEAFF. CDR3 DNA sequence: TGTGCCAGTAGTATACGACAGGGGCACACTGAAGCTTTCTTT.

The genes are TRBV9 and TRBJ2-2; weak D call: TRBD1 (5 bases). The V gene lost 3 bases and the J gene lost 3 bases, with 15 bases spanning the gap. Germline CDR1 and CDR2: SGDLS and YYNGEE. This CDR3 has 16 residues. The CDR3 sequence: CASSGRVLSDTGELFF. DNA for the CDR3: TGTGCCAGCAGCGGCAGGGTACTCTCGGACACCGGGGAGCTGTTTTTT.

This chain uses TRBV7-2 with TRBJ2-7; 7 bases align to TRBD2. The germline gives CDR1 SGHTA, CDR2 FQGNSA. This CDR3 has 14 amino acids. V dropped 2 bases and J dropped 9; count of bases not matched to a gene: 10. The CDR3 loop reads CASSLRAGEVGQYF. Here the CDR3 DNA reads TGTGCCAGCAGCTTAAGGGCGGGGGAGGTCGGGCAGTACTTC.